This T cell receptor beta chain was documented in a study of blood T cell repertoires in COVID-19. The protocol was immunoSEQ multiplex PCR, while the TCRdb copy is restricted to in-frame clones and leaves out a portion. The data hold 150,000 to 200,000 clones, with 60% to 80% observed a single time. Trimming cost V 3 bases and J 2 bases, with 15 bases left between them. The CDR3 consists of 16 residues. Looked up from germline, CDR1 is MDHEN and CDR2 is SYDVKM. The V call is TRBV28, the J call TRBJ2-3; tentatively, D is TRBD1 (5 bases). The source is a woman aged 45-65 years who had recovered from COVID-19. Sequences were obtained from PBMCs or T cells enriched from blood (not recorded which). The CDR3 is CASSLVGQGHTDTQYF. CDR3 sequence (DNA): TGTGCCAGCAGTTTGGTCGGTCAGGGTCACACAGATACGCAGTATTTT.